The 20 T cell receptor beta chains below come from one sample, sequenced in a study of T cell responses to AZD1222 COVID-19 vaccine listed by TCRdb under 2021. The time point label on this specimen signifies: baseline before first vaccination. Libraries were constructed by the immunoSEQ multiplex PCR assay. TCRdb retrieved this table from immuneACCESS and kept in-frame rearrangements only. Not all clones are present; in checked studies, unresolved V genes account for under half, and no reason is known for the remainder. The sample contains about 140,000 clones, approximately 80% of them found a single time. The top ten clonotypes cover over 4% of the sample. The sample consisted of peripheral blood, taken on day 0 of AZD1222 vaccination. The receptors originated from an adult in good health.

The chain recombines TRBV12-3 or TRBV12-4 with TRBJ2-3, with D unresolved. The CDR3 extends over 13 amino acids. The V end lost 0 bases, the J end lost 6 bases, and 7 bases lay between the germline ends. CDR3: CASSLATWDTQYF. CDR3 bases: TGTGCCAGCAGTTTAGCTACGTGGGATACGCAGTATTTT.

CDR3 DNA sequence: TGCGCCAGCAGCCCGGGGGGCCCCTACGAGCAGTACTTC. Residues: CASSPGGPYEQYF. The chain recombines TRBV5-1 with TRBJ2-7; TRBD2 might be the D (7 bases). The V gene lost 4 bases and the J gene lost 2 bases, with 10 bases spanning the gap. The CDR3 extends over 13 amino acids. Germline CDR1 and CDR2: SGHRS and YFSETQ.

This clone was found once. This chain joins TRBV7-9 and TRBJ1-4; a weak D match, TRBD1 (5 bases). This CDR3 is 15 amino acids long. The germline V gene has CDR1 SEHNR and CDR2 FQNEAQ (reference sequence). V lost 5 bases to trimming and J lost 5 bases, with 15 bases between them. The CDR3 protein is CASSLTVWGNEKLFF. CDR3 nucleotide sequence: TGTGCCAGCAGCCTGACCGTCTGGGGGAATGAAAAACTGTTTTTT. The full variable domain, in which reference TRBV7-9 and TRBJ1-4 provide the parts outside the CDR3, is DTGVSQNPRHKITKRGQNVTFRCDPISEHNRLYWYRQTLGQGPEFLTYFQNEAQLEKSRLLSDRFSAERPKGSFSTLEIQRTEQGDSAMYLCASSLTVWGNEKLFFGSGTQLSVL.

The chain combines TRBV5-1 with TRBJ2-2; D remains unclear. The CDR3 is 14 residues long. Germline CDR1 and CDR2: SGHRS and YFSETQ. The germline V and J ends were trimmed by 2 bases and 8 bases, with 13 bases remaining between them. The CDR3 loop is CASSLSRYGGELFF. The CDR3 DNA sequence: TGCGCCAGCAGCTTATCGCGCTATGGAGGGGAGCTGTTTTTT.

V gene TRBV5-6 combines with J gene TRBJ1-1; D uncertain. V was pared by 2 bases and J by 0 bases, with 11 bases between. The CDR3 contains 15 residues. Germline V gene sequence: CDR1 SGHDT, CDR2 YYEEEE. The CDR3 here is CASSFDGLMNTEAFF. The CDR3 nucleotides read TGTGCCAGCAGCTTTGATGGGCTAATGAACACTGAAGCTTTCTTT. Variable domain in full (rest from reference TRBV5-6 and TRBJ1-1): DAGVTQSPTHLIKTRGQQVTLRCSPKSGHDTVSWYQQALGQGPQFIFQYYEEEERQRGNFPDRFSGHQFPNYSSELNVNALLLGDSALYLCASSFDGLMNTEAFFGQGTRLTVV.

The V and J genes are TRBV7-9 and TRBJ2-3; the D is unclear. V dropped 2 bases and J dropped 6 bases, with 6 bases sitting between them. This CDR3 has 12 amino acids. From germline, CDR1 is SEHNR and CDR2 FQNEAQ (reference sequence). The CDR3 is CASSLFRDTQYF. CDR3 bases: TGTGCCAGCAGCTTATTCAGGGATACGCAGTATTTT. The whole variable domain, filled in from reference TRBV7-9 and TRBJ2-3, reads DTGVSQNPRHKITKRGQNVTFRCDPISEHNRLYWYRQTLGQGPEFLTYFQNEAQLEKSRLLSDRFSAERPKGSFSTLEIQRTEQGDSAMYLCASSLFRDTQYFGPGTRLTVL.

CDR3 sequence: CASSEPRSGNTIYF. CDR3 DNA sequence: TGTGCCAGCAGTGAACCCAGGTCTGGAAACACCATATATTTT. The chain links TRBV2 to TRBJ1-3; D unclear. The CDR3 consists of 14 residues. Germline V gene sequence: CDR1 SNHLY, CDR2 FYNNEI. The germline V and J ends were trimmed by 2 bases and 1 base, with 6 bases remaining between them.

This clone was detected once. V gene TRBV11-3 combines with J gene TRBJ2-2; D gene unclear. This CDR3 contains 13 residues. Germline-derived CDR1 and CDR2 are SGHNT and YENEEA. V lost 0 bases to trimming and J lost 2 bases, with 1 base between them. CDR3 DNA sequence: TGTGCCAGCAGCTTAGATAACACCGGGGAGCTGTTTTTT. Amino acid sequence: CASSLDNTGELFF.

The rearrangement links TRBV5-1 to TRBJ1-5; no firm D call. Between the trimmed V and J ends, which lost 1 base and 5 bases, there was a span of 10 bases. The length of the CDR3 is 14 residues. CDR1 and CDR2 (germline): SGHRS, YFSETQ. CDR3 DNA sequence: TGCGCCAGCAGCTTGTTGGCGGGAGATCAGCCCCAGCATTTT. It codes for CASSLLAGDQPQHF.

The chain employs TRBV27 and TRBJ2-6; unclear D gene. CDR3 size: 13 residues. The V end was cut by 1 base, the J end by 3 bases, with 1 base between. Germline CDR1 is MNHEY and CDR2 is SMNVEV (reference sequence). The CDR3 DNA is TGTGCCAGCAGTTTATTTGGGGCCAACGTCCTGACTTTC. Amino acid sequence: CASSLFGANVLTF. Variable domain in full (rest from reference TRBV27 and TRBJ2-6): EAQVTQNPRYLITVTGKKLTVTCSQNMNHEYMSWYRQDPGLGLRQIYYSMNVEVTDKGDVPEGYKVSRKEKRNFPLILESPSPNQTSLYFCASSLFGANVLTFGAGSRLTVL.

V usage is TRBV30 and J usage is TRBJ1-1; D possibly corresponds to TRBD1 (6 bases). The CDR3 spans 16 residues. V lost 0 bases, J lost 8 bases, and 22 bases lay in between. Germline lookup yields CDR1 GTSNPN and CDR2 SVGIG (reference sequence). DNA of the CDR3: TGTGCCTGGAGTGTACGGGGGGCGTGGATGACCCGGGAAGCTTTCTTT. This translates into CAWSVRGAWMTREAFF.

The table lists this clone with a few counts. This rearrangement joins TRBV5-1 to TRBJ2-7; TRBD2 matches 8 bases. CDR3 length: 17 residues. The V gene end was trimmed by 3 bases and the J gene end by 3 bases; junction bases not matched to a gene: 14. The germline V gene has CDR1 SGHRS and CDR2 YFSETQ. As DNA, the CDR3 is TGCGCCAGCAGCTCGAATGCGGGGGGCCCATCGTTCTACGAGCAGTACTTC. It codes for CASSSNAGGPSFYEQYF.

J is TRBJ1-2 and V is TRBV11-2, with 10 positions matching TRBD1. The CDR3 has 14 amino acids. The germline V gene has CDR1 SGHAT and CDR2 FQNNGV. J was trimmed by 6 bases and V by 5 bases; bases with no gene match: 6. CDR3 coding DNA: TGTGCCAGCAGCCTGGAGACAGGGGGCAATGGCTACACCTTC. It is translated as CASSLETGGNGYTF.

This clone has only one observation. This chain uses TRBV6-5 with TRBJ1-2; perhaps TRBD1 as D (5 bases). The germline V gene encodes CDR1 MNHEY and CDR2 SVGAGI. The CDR3 consists of 15 residues. V gave up 0 bases and J gave up 1 base, with 9 bases separating them. This CDR3 reads CASSYSAGSNYGYTF. CDR3 nucleotides: TGTGCCAGCAGTTACTCGGCAGGGAGTAACTATGGCTACACCTTC.

This clone was recorded a few times. The chain couples TRBV5-8 to TRBJ1-4; possible D gene TRBD1, 5 bases. Germline V gene sequence: CDR1 SGHTS, CDR2 YDEGEE. This CDR3 is built from 16 residues. The V end was cut by 3 bases, the J end by 7 bases, with 19 bases between. CDR3 protein: CASSSPFWGSVEKLFF. DNA for the CDR3: TGTGCCAGCAGCTCTCCCTTTTGGGGGTCGGTTGAAAAACTGTTTTTT.

This sequence joins TRBV28 and TRBJ1-1; D may be TRBD1 (6 bases). Looked up from germline, CDR1 is MDHEN and CDR2 is SYDVKM. Trimming took 5 bases from V and 4 from J, leaving 17 bases between them. The CDR3 runs 15 residues. This CDR3 reads CASSALQGVRTEAFF. The CDR3 bases are TGTGCCAGCAGTGCCCTACAGGGTGTCCGCACTGAAGCTTTCTTT.

The gene calls are TRBV19 and TRBJ1-6; the D gene is possibly TRBD1 (5 bases). V lost 8 bases, J lost 0 bases, and 11 bases lay in between. Per germline, CDR1 LNHDA and CDR2 SQIVND (reference sequence). The CDR3 is made up of 15 amino acids. CDR3 bases: TGTGCCAGTTCCAGGGACCTCTCCTATAATTCACCCCTCCACTTT. Its protein product is CASSRDLSYNSPLHF. Combining the CDR3 with reference TRBV19 and TRBJ1-6 gives the whole variable domain DGGITQSPKYLFRKEGQNVTLSCEQNLNHDAMYWYRQDPGQGLRLIYYSQIVNDFQKGDIAEGYSVSREKKESFPLTVTSAQKNPTAFYLCASSRDLSYNSPLHFGNGTRLTVT.

J is TRBJ1-2 and V is TRBV19; TRBD1 matches at 7 bases. This CDR3 has 13 residues. V was clipped by 5 bases and J by 7 bases; unmatched bases: 7. Germline V gives CDR1 LNHDA, CDR2 SQIVND (reference sequence). The CDR3 spells CASSVQGSRGYTF. DNA for the CDR3: TGTGCCAGTAGTGTACAGGGGAGTCGTGGCTACACCTTC. Variable domain in full (rest from reference TRBV19 and TRBJ1-2): DGGITQSPKYLFRKEGQNVTLSCEQNLNHDAMYWYRQDPGQGLRLIYYSQIVNDFQKGDIAEGYSVSREKKESFPLTVTSAQKNPTAFYLCASSVQGSRGYTFGSGTRLTVV.

The J gene is TRBJ1-1, the V gene TRBV7-9, with D possibly matching TRBD1 (6 bases). Germline loops: CDR1 SEHNR, CDR2 FQNEAQ (reference sequence). This CDR3 contains 15 residues. The ends were cut back, 2 bases at V and 3 bases at J, with 13 bases in the middle. CDR3 sequence: CASSLYGGAYTEAFF. The CDR3 coding sequence is TGTGCCAGCAGCTTATATGGGGGCGCGTACACTGAAGCTTTCTTT.

This clone showed up just a few times. This rearrangement joins TRBV11-3 to TRBJ2-7; D gene unclear. This CDR3 comprises 11 residues. Germline V gene data show CDR1 as SGHNT and CDR2 as YENEEA. Trimming stripped 3 bases from V and 3 bases from J, with 3 bases between. As DNA, the CDR3 is TGTGCCAGCAGCTTGGACTACGAGCAGTACTTC. As protein: CASSLDYEQYF. Looking up the rest from reference TRBV11-3 and TRBJ2-7 gives the full variable domain: EAGVVQSPRYKIIEKKQPVAFWCNPISGHNTLYWYLQNLGQGPELLIRYENEEAVDDSQLPKDRFSAERLKGVDSTLKIQPAELGDSAVYLCASSLDYEQYFGPGTRLTVT.